This T cell receptor beta chain stems from a study of blood T cell repertoires in COVID-19. Turning to the study itself: The origin of the acute and convalescent COVID-19 samples was the United States, Italy and Spain. The cDNA or gDNA used as material had been derived from T cells, B-cell-depleted T cells, or PBMCs.

Sequencing used immunoSEQ multiplex PCR; TCRdb keeps in-frame clones, though not all of them. Found here are some 130,000 clones, 70% to 80% of them singletons; the top ten hold roughly 9.8%. This CDR3 contains 12 residues. Germline values: CDR1 SEHNR, CDR2 FQNEAQ (reference sequence). Trimming left V 5 bases short and J 6 bases short, with 10 bases between. The sequence came from a man aged 55 to 70 who had recovered from COVID-19. V and J are TRBV7-9 and TRBJ1-2; D is uncertain. The sequencing input was peripheral blood. The CDR3 loop reads CASSLDSDGYTF. The CDR3 DNA reads as TGTGCCAGCAGCCTTGACTCGGATGGCTACACCTTC. Full variable domain (remainder filled in from reference TRBV7-9 and TRBJ1-2): DTGVSQNPRHKITKRGQNVTFRCDPISEHNRLYWYRQTLGQGPEFLTYFQNEAQLEKSRLLSDRFSAERPKGSFSTLEIQRTEQGDSAMYLCASSLDSDGYTFGSGTRLTVV.